Below, one T cell receptor (beta chain) is given with its context. The sample originates from a study of blood T cell repertoires in COVID-19. Study as a whole: Whether acute or convalescent, the COVID-19 samples came from the United States, Italy and Spain. Sources were T cells, B-cell-depleted T cells, or PBMCs; the material itself was cDNA or gDNA.

Germline assignment: CDR1 SEHNR and CDR2 FQNEAQ (reference sequence). The CDR3 extends over 15 amino acids. V was pared by 5 bases and J by 5 bases, with 17 bases between. As originally analysed: Counts of nucleated cells, estimated from reference gene primer amplification, were obtained. Some clones are missing from TCRdb's copy, which holds only in-frame ones; the method was immunoSEQ multiplex PCR. V and J calls and clone size are copied from that table; D and trimming were computed from the DNA. The sample contains about 230,000 clones, about 88% of which appear only once. J is TRBJ2-3 and V is TRBV7-9; possible D gene TRBD1, 6 bases. The receptor was isolated from a man in his forties with acute or convalescent COVID-19. Specimen: peripheral blood. The CDR3 spells CASSPAQGKLDTQYF. The CDR3 DNA sequence: TGTGCCAGCAGCCCTGCACAGGGAAAATTAGATACGCAGTATTTT.